A selection of T cell receptor beta chains follows, all from one sample in a study of PD-1 blockade in classical Hodgkin lymphoma. Measured with immunoSEQ multiplex PCR; TCRdb has only the in-frame clones, and not every one. This table holds under 20,000 clones, around 80% found once. The sequencing used CD4+ T cells from blood, collected before the fourth cycle of nivolumab. The receptors shown here come from a human donor with classical Hodgkin lymphoma. CDR3s include the opening cysteine and the closing phenylalanine or tryptophan. Fields, in order: clone size, D gene, J gene, V gene, CDR3 protein, CDR3 DNA. D genes are given only for firm matches. Expanded clones get a size class; other rows say once, few or many, or leave the size out.

size: NA; D: TRBD2; J: TRBJ2-7; V: TRBV2; CDR3: CASRTGTNTVEQYF; DNA: TGTGCCAGCAGAACCGGGACTAATACGGTCGAGCAGTACTTC
size: NA; D: NA; J: TRBJ2-7; V: TRBV4-1; CDR3: CASSQPTRKNYEQYF; DNA: TGCGCCAGCAGCCAACCGACTAGAAAGAACTACGAGCAGTACTTC
size: NA; D: TRBD1; J: TRBJ1-6; V: TRBV6-6; CDR3: CASWRQGNYNSPLHF; DNA: TGTGCCAGCTGGAGACAGGGAAACTATAATTCACCCCTCCACTTT
size: NA; D: NA; J: TRBJ1-5; V: TRBV9; CDR3: CASSVGVANQPQHF; DNA: TGTGCCAGCAGCGTAGGGGTCGCGAATCAGCCCCAGCATTTT
size: NA; D: TRBD1; J: TRBJ2-2; V: TRBV10-1; CDR3: CASSEARGLSTGELFF; DNA: TGCGCCAGCAGTGAGGCCAGGGGGTTGAGCACCGGGGAGCTGTTTTTT
size: NA; D: TRBD2; J: TRBJ2-5; V: TRBV5-1; CDR3: CASSGLAGALDQETQYF; DNA: TGCGCCAGCAGCGGACTAGCGGGGGCCCTAGATCAAGAGACCCAGTACTTC
size: NA; D: NA; J: TRBJ1-6; V: TRBV7-9; CDR3: CASSLAHGASYNSPLHF; DNA: TGTGCCAGCAGCTTAGCGCACGGGGCCTCATATAATTCACCCCTCCACTTT
size: once; D: NA; J: TRBJ2-5; V: TRBV7-2; CDR3: CASSHRGASTETQYF; DNA: TGTGCCAGCAGCCATAGGGGCGCGTCCACCGAGACCCAGTACTTC
size: NA; D: NA; J: TRBJ1-3; V: TRBV5-1; CDR3: CASSLGDVSSGNTIYF; DNA: TGCGCCAGCAGCTTGGGGGACGTGAGCTCTGGAAACACCATATATTTT
size: NA; D: NA; J: TRBJ2-6; V: TRBV25-1; CDR3: CASSVFGVSGANVLTF; DNA: TGTGCCAGCAGTGTCTTCGGAGTTTCTGGGGCCAACGTCCTGACTTTC
size: NA; D: NA; J: TRBJ2-5; V: TRBV20-1; CDR3: CSDTHGETQYF; DNA: TGCAGTGACACACACGGGGAGACCCAGTACTTC
size: NA; D: NA; J: TRBJ2-2; V: TRBV5-1; CDR3: CASGQGPGAGELFF; DNA: TGCGCCAGCGGCCAAGGGCCCGGCGCCGGGGAGCTGTTTTTT
size: NA; D: NA; J: TRBJ2-6; V: TRBV7-9; CDR3: CASSSGGPGANVLTF; DNA: TGTGCCAGCAGCTCCGGGGGACCTGGGGCCAACGTCCTGACTTTC
size: NA; D: NA; J: TRBJ2-1; V: TRBV7-2; CDR3: CASSLADMSAGKFF; DNA: TGTGCCAGCAGCTTAGCGGATATGTCCGCGGGGAAGTTCTTC
size: NA; D: NA; J: TRBJ1-6; V: TRBV2; CDR3: CASSAGSYNSPLHF; DNA: TGTGCCAGCAGTGCGGGCTCCTATAATTCACCCCTCCACTTT
size: NA; D: NA; J: TRBJ1-6; V: TRBV7-9; CDR3: CASSLESSYNSPLHF; DNA: TGTGCCAGCAGCTTAGAGAGCTCCTATAATTCACCCCTCCACTTT
size: NA; D: NA; J: TRBJ2-7; V: TRBV20-1; CDR3: CSASNSYEQYF; DNA: TGCAGTGCTAGCAACTCCTACGAGCAGTACTTC
size: NA; D: NA; J: TRBJ1-5; V: TRBV25-1; CDR3: CASSESRESNQPQHF; DNA: TGTGCCAGCAGTGAGTCCAGGGAGTCGAATCAGCCCCAGCATTTT
size: once; D: NA; J: TRBJ1-2; V: TRBV4-3; CDR3: CASSQDLAVNYGYTF; DNA: TGCGCCAGCAGCCAAGATCTAGCGGTAAACTATGGCTACACCTTC
size: NA; D: NA; J: TRBJ2-1; V: TRBV27; CDR3: CASSSLAHPVNEQFF; DNA: TGTGCCAGCAGTTCCCTAGCGCACCCAGTCAATGAGCAGTTCTTC
size: NA; D: TRBD1; J: TRBJ1-4; V: TRBV28; CDR3: CASSLIPGDRGGEKLFF; DNA: TGTGCCAGCAGTTTAATCCCTGGGGACAGGGGTGGTGAAAAACTGTTTTTT
size: NA; D: TRBD2; J: TRBJ2-3; V: TRBV6-1; CDR3: CASSVSSGSPTDTQYF; DNA: TGTGCCAGCAGTGTTTCTAGCGGGAGCCCCACAGATACGCAGTATTTT
size: few; D: NA; J: TRBJ2-5; V: TRBV15; CDR3: CATSRDNLGRETQYF; DNA: TGTGCCACCAGCAGAGATAATTTGGGGAGAGAGACCCAGTACTTC
size: NA; D: TRBD2; J: TRBJ2-5; V: TRBV6-5; CDR3: CASSYSPGLAGTQYF; DNA: TGTGCCAGCAGTTACTCGCCAGGTTTAGCGGGGACCCAGTACTTC
size: NA; D: NA; J: TRBJ2-3; V: TRBV27; CDR3: CASGSGSGASTDTQYF; DNA: TGTGCCAGCGGGTCGGGGTCAGGAGCTAGCACAGATACGCAGTATTTT
size: few; D: NA; J: TRBJ1-2; V: TRBV11-2; CDR3: CASSLSDSNYGYTF; DNA: TGTGCCAGCAGCTTATCAGACTCTAACTATGGCTACACCTTC
size: NA; D: TRBD2; J: TRBJ2-3; V: TRBV28; CDR3: CASSPQERDYPQYF; DNA: TGTGCCAGCAGTCCCCAGGAGCGGGACTACCCGCAGTATTTT
size: few; D: TRBD2; J: TRBJ2-3; V: TRBV7-2; CDR3: CASSLRTSAADTQYF; DNA: TGTGCCAGCAGCTTGAGGACTAGCGCCGCAGATACGCAGTATTTT
size: NA; D: NA; J: TRBJ2-6; V: TRBV11-2; CDR3: CASSFPQPGANVLTF; DNA: TGTGCCAGCAGCTTCCCCCAGCCCGGGGCCAACGTCCTGACTTTC